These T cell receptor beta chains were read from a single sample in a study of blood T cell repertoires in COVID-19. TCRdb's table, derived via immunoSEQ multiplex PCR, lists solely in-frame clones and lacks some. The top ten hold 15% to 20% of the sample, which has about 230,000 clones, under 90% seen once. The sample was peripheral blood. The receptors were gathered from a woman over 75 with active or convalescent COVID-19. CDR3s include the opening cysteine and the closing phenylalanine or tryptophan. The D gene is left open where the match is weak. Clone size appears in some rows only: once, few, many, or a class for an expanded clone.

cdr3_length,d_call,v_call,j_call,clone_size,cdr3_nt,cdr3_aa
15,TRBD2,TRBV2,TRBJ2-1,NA,TGTGCCAGCAGTGATTGGGGGACTAGTTACAATGAGCAGTTCTTC,CASSDWGTSYNEQFF
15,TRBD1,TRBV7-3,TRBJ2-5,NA,TGTGCCAGCAGCTTATCAGGGACAGGGGGCGAGACCCAGTACTTC,CASSLSGTGGETQYF
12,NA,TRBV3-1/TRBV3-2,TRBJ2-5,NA,TGTGCCAGCAGTCAAGGGGCAGGGACCCAGTACTTC,CASSQGAGTQYF
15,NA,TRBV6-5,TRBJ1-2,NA,TGTGCCAGCACCCAACCGGGGGGGAGGTCCTATGGCTACACCTTC,CASTQPGGRSYGYTF
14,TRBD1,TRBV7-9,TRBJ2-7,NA,TGTGCCAGCAGGGCCGGGACAGGGACCTACGAGCAGTACTTC,CASRAGTGTYEQYF
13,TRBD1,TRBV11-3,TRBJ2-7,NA,TGTGCCAGCAGCTTAAGACAGGGATACGAGCAGTACTTC,CASSLRQGYEQYF
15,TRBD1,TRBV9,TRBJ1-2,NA,TGTGCCAGCGCCCACTTGGCAGGGGGAGTCTATGGCTACACCTTC,CASAHLAGGVYGYTF
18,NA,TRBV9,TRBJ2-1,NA,TGTGCCAGCAGCGCGTCCCAGATCGGGCGGGGAGGATTAATCGAGCAGTTCTTC,CASSASQIGRGGLIEQFF
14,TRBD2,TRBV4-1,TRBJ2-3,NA,TGCGCCAGCAGCTTAGCGGGCCGCACAGATACGCAGTATTTT,CASSLAGRTDTQYF
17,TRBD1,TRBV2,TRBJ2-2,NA,TGTGCCAGCGGTCCCTTTTTTGGGACAGGGGCCACCGGGGAGCTGTTTTTT,CASGPFFGTGATGELFF
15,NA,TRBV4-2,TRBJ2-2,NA,TGTGCCAGCAGCCAAGGGGGCCGGAGCACCGGGGAGCTGTTTTTT,CASSQGGRSTGELFF
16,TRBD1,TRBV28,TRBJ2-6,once,TGTGCCAGCAGTTCACAGGGGGCGGCTGGGGCCAACGTCCTGACTTTC,CASSSQGAAGANVLTF
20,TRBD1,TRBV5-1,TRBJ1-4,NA,TGCGCCAGCAGCTCGATGCCCAAACGGCAGGGGGTTAGCCCTAATGAAAAACTGTTTTTT,CASSSMPKRQGVSPNEKLFF
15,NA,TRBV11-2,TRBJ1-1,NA,TGTGCCAGCAGCTTCAGGGGACGGAGGAACACTGAAGCTTTCTTT,CASSFRGRRNTEAFF
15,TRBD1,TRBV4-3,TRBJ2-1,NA,TGCGCCAGCAGCCAGGCCGGGACAGGGAGCAATGAGCAGTTCTTC,CASSQAGTGSNEQFF
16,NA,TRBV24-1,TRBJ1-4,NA,TGTGCCACCGTGGGGAGGTCGGTTACAACTAATGAAAAACTGTTTTTT,CATVGRSVTTNEKLFF
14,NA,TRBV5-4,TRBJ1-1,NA,TGTGCCAGCAGCTTATTGGGGGGTTACACTGAAGCTTTCTTT,CASSLLGGYTEAFF
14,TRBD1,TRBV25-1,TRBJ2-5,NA,TGTGCCAGCAGTCCCAGGACAGGGGAAGAGACCCAGTACTTC,CASSPRTGEETQYF
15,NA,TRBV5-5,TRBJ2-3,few,TGTGCCAGCACTGGGGCAGGGACTAGCACAGATACGCAGTATTTT,CASTGAGTSTDTQYF
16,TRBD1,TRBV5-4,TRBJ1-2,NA,TGTGCCAGCAGCTCCGGCAGTCCCAGGGGGCATTGTGGCTACACCTTC,CASSSGSPRGHCGYTF
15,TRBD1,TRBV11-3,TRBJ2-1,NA,TGTGCCAGCAGCTCCCAGACAGGGGCGGGGAATGAGCAGTTCTTC,CASSSQTGAGNEQFF
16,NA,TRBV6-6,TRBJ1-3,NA,TGTGCCAGCAGTCCTCAACAGCTCCTCTCTGGAAACACCATATATTTT,CASSPQQLLSGNTIYF
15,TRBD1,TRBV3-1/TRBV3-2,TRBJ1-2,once,TGTGCCAGCAGCCCGTTCATACAGGGGGCTAACGGCTACACCTTC,CASSPFIQGANGYTF
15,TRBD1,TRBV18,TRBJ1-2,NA,TGTGCCAGCTCACCGGGGGACAGCTCCTTCTATGGCTACACCTTC,CASSPGDSSFYGYTF
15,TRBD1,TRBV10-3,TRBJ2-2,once,TGTGCCATCAGTGCTCTGGGACAGGGGGCTATGGAGCTGTTTTTT,CAISALGQGAMELFF
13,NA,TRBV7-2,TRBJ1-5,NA,TGTGCCAGCAGCCCCGGGGGGAGGCAGCCCCAGCATTTT,CASSPGGRQPQHF
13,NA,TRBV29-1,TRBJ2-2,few,TGCAGCACACAAGGGGGGAACACCGGGGAGCTGTTTTTT,CSTQGGNTGELFF
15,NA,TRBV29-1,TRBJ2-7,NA,TGCAGCGTTGCTGGGACATCTCGGAAAGGGTACGAGCAGTACTTC,CSVAGTSRKGYEQYF
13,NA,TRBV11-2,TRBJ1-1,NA,TGTGCCAGCAGCTTAGAAAGAGGCACTGAAGCTTTCTTT,CASSLERGTEAFF
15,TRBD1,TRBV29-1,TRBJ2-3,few,TGCAGCGTTGACGGGACAGGGGGCAAGACAGATACGCAGTATTTT,CSVDGTGGKTDTQYF
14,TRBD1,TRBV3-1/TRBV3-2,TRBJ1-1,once,TGTGCCAGCAGACCCAGGGGGCTAGCTCCCGAAGCTTTCTTT,CASRPRGLAPEAFF
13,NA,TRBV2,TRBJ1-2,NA,TGTGCCAGCAGCCCTCGGGGTCAATATGGCTACACCTTC,CASSPRGQYGYTF
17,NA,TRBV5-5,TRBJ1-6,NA,TGTGCCAGCAGCGCGGTTTCAAGTTCGGGGCCGGGGGCACCCCTCCACTTT,CASSAVSSSGPGAPLHF
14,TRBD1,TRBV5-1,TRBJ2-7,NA,TGCGCCAGCAGCCCACTGACAGGGGGCTACGAGCAGTACTTC,CASSPLTGGYEQYF
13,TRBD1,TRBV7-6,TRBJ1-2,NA,TGTGCCAGCAGCCCGACAGGGAACTATGGCTACACCTTC,CASSPTGNYGYTF
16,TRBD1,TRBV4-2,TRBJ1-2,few,TGTGCCAGCAGCCAAGACTTGACAGGGGAGAACTATGGCTACACCTTC,CASSQDLTGENYGYTF
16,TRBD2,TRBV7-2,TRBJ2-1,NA,TGTGCCAGCAGCTCTTCACTAGCGGGAGCATACAATGAGCAGTTCTTC,CASSSSLAGAYNEQFF
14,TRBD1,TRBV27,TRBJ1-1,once,TGTGCCAGCACCCAATTAGGGACAGGGGGCTTAGCTTTCTTT,CASTQLGTGGLAFF
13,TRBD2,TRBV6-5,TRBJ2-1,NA,TGTGCCAGCAGGAGACTAGCCGAGAATGAGCAGTTCTTC,CASRRLAENEQFF
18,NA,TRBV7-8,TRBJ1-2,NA,TGTGCCAGCAGCTTAAGGATTTTTGATTCACAGCCTCTGGTGGGCTACACCTTC,CASSLRIFDSQPLVGYTF
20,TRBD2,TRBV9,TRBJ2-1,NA,TGTGCCAGCAGCTTTCGTTCTGGGACTAGCGGGGGTGCGCCCCCCGATGAGCAGTTCTTC,CASSFRSGTSGGAPPDEQFF
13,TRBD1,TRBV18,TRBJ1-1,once,TGTGCCAGCTCAACAACAGGGGACACTGAAGCTTTCTTT,CASSTTGDTEAFF